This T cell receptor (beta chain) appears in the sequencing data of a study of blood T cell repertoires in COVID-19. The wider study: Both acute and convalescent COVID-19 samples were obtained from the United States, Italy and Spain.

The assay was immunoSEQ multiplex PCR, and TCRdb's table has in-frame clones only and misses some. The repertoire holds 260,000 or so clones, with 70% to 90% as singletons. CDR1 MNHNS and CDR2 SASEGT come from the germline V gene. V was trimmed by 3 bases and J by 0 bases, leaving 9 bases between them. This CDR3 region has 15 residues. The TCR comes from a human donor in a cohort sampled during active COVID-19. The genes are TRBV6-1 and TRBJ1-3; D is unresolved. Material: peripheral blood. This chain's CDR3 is CASSEGPASGNTIYF. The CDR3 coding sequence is TGTGCCAGCAGTGAGGGCCCAGCCTCTGGAAACACCATATATTTT.